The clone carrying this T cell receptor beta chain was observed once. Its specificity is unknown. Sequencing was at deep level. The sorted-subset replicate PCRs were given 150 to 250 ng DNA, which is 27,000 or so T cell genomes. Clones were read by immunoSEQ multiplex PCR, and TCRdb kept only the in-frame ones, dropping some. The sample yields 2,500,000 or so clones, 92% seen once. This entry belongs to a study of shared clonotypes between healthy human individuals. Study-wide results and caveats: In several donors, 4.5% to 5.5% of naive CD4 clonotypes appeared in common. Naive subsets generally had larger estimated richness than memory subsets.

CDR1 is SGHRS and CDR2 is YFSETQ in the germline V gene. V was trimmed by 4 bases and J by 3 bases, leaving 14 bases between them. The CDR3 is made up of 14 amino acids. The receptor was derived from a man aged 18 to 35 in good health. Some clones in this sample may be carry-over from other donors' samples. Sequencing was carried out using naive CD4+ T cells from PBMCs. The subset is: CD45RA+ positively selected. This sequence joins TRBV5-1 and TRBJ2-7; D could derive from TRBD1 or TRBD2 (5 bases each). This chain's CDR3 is CASSLGLGDYEQYF. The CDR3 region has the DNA TGCGCCAGCAGCCTCGGGCTGGGGGACTACGAGCAGTACTTC.